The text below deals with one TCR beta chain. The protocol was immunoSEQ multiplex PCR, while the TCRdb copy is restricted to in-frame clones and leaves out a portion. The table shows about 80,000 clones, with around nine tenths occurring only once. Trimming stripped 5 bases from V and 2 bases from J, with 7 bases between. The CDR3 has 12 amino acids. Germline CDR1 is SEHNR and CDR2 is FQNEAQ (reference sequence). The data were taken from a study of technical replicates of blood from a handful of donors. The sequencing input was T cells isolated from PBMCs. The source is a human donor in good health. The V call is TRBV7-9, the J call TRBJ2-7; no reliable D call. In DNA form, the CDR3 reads TGTGCCAGCAGCGACAATCCCTACGAGCAGTACTTC. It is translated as CASSDNPYEQYF.